Given below is one T cell receptor beta chain in context. This specimen comes from a study of blood T cell repertoires in COVID-19. Study information: In each case, the material was cDNA or gDNA derived from T cells, B-cell-depleted T cells, or PBMCs.

Clones were read by immunoSEQ multiplex PCR, and TCRdb kept only the in-frame ones, dropping some. The sample includes 250,000 to 350,000 clones, 85% of them seen just once. Study members were between roughly 18 and 89 years old and lived in 24 US regions. The material sequenced was PBMCs or T cells enriched from blood (not recorded which). The TCR was taken from a woman aged 50 to 60 who had recovered from COVID-19.

CDR3 sequence: CASSLGHEETQYF. The CDR3 DNA reads TGTGCCAGCAGCTTAGGCCACGAGGAGACCCAGTACTTC. The chain couples TRBV7-6 to TRBJ2-5; D is undetermined. Trimming pared 1 base from V and 5 bases from J, leaving 8 bases between. This CDR3 has 13 amino acids. Looked up from germline, CDR1 is SGHVS and CDR2 is FNYEAQ.